This T cell receptor beta chain comes out of a study of T cells in pancreatic ductal adenocarcinoma. The method was immunoSEQ multiplex PCR; TCRdb's version includes in-frame clones alone and lacks a portion of them. The sample holds around 94,000 clones, nearly 95% seen once. Per the germline V gene, CDR1 is MGHDK and CDR2 is SYGVNS. V shed 5 bases, J shed 1 base, and the junction held 3 bases outside the gene matches. CDR3 length: 15 amino acids. The selected patients with pancreatic ductal adenocarcinoma had surgery but no neoadjuvant therapy. Material: PBMCs. This TCR derives from a human donor with pancreatic ductal adenocarcinoma. This chain connects TRBV25-1 to TRBJ2-5; TRBD2 aligns across 11 bases. This CDR3 is CASSRLAGPQETQYF. DNA of the CDR3: TGTGCCAGCAGTCGACTAGCGGGGCCCCAAGAGACCCAGTACTTC.